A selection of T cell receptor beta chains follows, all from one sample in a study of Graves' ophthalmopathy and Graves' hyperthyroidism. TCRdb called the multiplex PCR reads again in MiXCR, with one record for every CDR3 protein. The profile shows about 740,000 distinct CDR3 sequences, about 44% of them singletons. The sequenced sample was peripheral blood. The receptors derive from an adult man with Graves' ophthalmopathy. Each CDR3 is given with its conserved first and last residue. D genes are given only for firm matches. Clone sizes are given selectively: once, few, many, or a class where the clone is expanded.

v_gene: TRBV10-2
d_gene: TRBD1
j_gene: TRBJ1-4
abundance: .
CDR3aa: CASRRGGRNEKLFF
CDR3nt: TGTGCCAGCAGACGAGGGGGCAGGAATGAAAAACTGTTTTTT

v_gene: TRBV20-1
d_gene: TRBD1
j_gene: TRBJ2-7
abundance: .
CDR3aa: CSARVGTGGFYEQYF
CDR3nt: TGCAGTGCTAGAGTAGGGACAGGGGGCTTCTACGAGCAGTACTTC

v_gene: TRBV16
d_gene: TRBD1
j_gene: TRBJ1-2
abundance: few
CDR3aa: CASSQSTGGPNYGYTF
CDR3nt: TGTGCCAGCAGCCAATCAACAGGGGGCCCTAACTATGGCTACACCTTC

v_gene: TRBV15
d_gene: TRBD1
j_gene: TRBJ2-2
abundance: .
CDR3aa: CATSRPGQGFSGELFF
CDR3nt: TGTGCCACCAGCAGACCGGGACAGGGGTTCTCCGGGGAGCTGTTTTTT

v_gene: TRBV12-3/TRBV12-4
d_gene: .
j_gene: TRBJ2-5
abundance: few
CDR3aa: CASSGWDMVRKTQYF
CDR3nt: TGTGCCAGCAGTGGTTGGGACATGGTTAGGAAGACCCAGTACTTC

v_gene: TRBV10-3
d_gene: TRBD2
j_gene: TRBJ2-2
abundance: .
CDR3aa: CATLALAGSNTGELFF
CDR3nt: TGTGCCACCCTAGCCTTAGCGGGTTCGAACACCGGGGAGCTGTTTTTT

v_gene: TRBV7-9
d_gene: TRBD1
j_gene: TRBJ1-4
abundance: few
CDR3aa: CASSQGDRVSTNEKLFF
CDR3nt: TGTGCCAGCAGCCAAGGGGACAGGGTGTCAACTAATGAAAAACTGTTTTTT

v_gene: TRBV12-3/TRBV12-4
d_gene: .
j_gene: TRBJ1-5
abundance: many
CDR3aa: CASSLKANQPQHF
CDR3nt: TGTGCCAGCAGTTTAAAGGCGAATCAGCCCCAGCATTTT

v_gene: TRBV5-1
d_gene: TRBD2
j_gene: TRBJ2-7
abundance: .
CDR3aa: CASTDSGSLTYEQYF
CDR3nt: TGCGCCAGCACTGATAGCGGGAGCCTTACCTACGAGCAGTACTTC

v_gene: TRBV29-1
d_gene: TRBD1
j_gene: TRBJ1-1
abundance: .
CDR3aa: CSVEAAGGRSTEAFF
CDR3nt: TGCAGCGTTGAGGCCGCAGGGGGCCGTAGCACTGAAGCTTTCTTT

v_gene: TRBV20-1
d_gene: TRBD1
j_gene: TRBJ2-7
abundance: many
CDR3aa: CSAREDRGTYEQYF
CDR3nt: TGCAGTGCTAGGGAGGACAGGGGGACCTACGAGCAGTACTTC

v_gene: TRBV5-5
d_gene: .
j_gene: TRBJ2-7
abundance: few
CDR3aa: CASSLRQGSAYEQYF
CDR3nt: TGTGCCAGCAGCTTGCGTCAGGGGTCCGCCTACGAGCAGTACTTC

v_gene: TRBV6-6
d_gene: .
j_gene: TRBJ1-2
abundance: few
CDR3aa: CASSYPAGPGYGYTF
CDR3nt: TGTGCCAGCAGTTACCCGGCAGGGCCCGGGTATGGCTACACCTTC

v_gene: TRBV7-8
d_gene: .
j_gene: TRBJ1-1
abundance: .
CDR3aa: CASSLVAGRSAEAFF
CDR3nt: TGTGCCAGCAGCTTAGTAGCGGGGAGGTCCGCTGAAGCCTTCTTT

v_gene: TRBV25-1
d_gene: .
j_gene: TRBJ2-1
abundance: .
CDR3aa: CASSLRDTYNEQFF
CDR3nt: TGTGCCAGCAGCTTGAGGGACACTTACAATGAGCAGTTCTTC

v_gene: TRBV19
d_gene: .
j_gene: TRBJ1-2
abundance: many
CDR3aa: CASSTRLAYYGYTF
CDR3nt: TGTGCCAGTAGTACCCGCCTGGCCTACTATGGCTACACCTTC

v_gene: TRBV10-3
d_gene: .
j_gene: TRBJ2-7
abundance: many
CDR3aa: CAISAGNEQYF
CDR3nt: TGTGCCATATCGGCAGGGAACGAGCAGTACTTC

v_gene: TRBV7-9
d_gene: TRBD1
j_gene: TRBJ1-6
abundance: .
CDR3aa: CASSLIGGDSPLHF
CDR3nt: TGTGCCAGCAGCTTAATAGGGGGCGATTCACCCCTCCACTTT

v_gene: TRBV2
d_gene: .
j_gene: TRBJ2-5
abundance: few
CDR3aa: CASRKSHSEGETQYF
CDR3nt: TGTGCCAGCAGAAAATCCCACTCCGAGGGCGAGACCCAGTACTTC

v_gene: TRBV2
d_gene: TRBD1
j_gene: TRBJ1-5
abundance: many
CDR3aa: CASRNRGSNQPQHF
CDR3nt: TGTGCCAGCAGGAACAGGGGTAGCAATCAGCCCCAGCATTTT

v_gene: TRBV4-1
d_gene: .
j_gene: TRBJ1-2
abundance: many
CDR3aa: CASSQEGDYTF
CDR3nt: TGCGCCAGCAGCCAAGAGGGGGACTACACCTTC

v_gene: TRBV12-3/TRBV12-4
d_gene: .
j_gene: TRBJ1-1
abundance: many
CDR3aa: CASSLGGLDTEAFF
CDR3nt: TGTGCCAGCAGTCTGGGGGGGCTGGACACTGAAGCTTTCTTT

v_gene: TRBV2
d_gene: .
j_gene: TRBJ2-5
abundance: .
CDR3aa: CASSEAEAETQYF
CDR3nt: TGTGCCAGCAGTGAAGCAGAGGCCGAGACCCAGTACTTC

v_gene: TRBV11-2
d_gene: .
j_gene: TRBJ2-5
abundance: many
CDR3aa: CASSSGPNRETQYF
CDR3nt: TGTGCCAGCAGCTCGGGCCCCAACCGAGAGACCCAGTACTTC

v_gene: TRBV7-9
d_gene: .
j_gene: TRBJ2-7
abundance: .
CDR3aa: CASSLGLGTDEQYF
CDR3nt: TGTGCCAGCAGCTTAGGTTTAGGGACGGACGAGCAGTACTTC

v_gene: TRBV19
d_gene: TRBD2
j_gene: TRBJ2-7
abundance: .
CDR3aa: CASSIFGGSDEQYF
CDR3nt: TGTGCCAGTAGTATTTTTGGCGGGAGCGACGAGCAGTACTTC

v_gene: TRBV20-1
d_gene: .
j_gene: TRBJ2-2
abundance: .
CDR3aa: CSARYRPGELFF
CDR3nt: TGCAGTGCTAGATATCGTCCCGGGGAGCTGTTTTTT

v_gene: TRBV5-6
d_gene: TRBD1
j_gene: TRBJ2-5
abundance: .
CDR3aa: CASRETGGWETQYF
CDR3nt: TGTGCCAGCAGGGAAACAGGGGGCTGGGAGACCCAGTACTTC

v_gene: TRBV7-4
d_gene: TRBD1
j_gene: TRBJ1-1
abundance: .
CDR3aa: CASSLASGGVTEAFF
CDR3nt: TGTGCCAGCAGCTTAGCTTCAGGGGGTGTCACTGAAGCTTTCTTT

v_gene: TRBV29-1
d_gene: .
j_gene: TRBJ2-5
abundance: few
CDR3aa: CSVDPPPGSPAGTQYF
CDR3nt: TGCAGCGTTGATCCCCCTCCGGGCAGCCCTGCTGGGACCCAGTACTTC

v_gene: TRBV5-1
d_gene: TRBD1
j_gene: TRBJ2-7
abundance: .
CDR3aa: CASSFEGQGDEQYF
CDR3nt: TGCGCCAGCAGCTTCGAGGGACAGGGTGACGAGCAGTACTTC

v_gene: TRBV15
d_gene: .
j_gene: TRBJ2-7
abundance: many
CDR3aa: CATSMTSYEQYF
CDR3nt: TGTGCCACCAGCATGACTAGTTACGAGCAGTACTTC

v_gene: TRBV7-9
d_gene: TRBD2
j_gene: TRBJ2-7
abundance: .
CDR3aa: CASSPITSGNFDEQYF
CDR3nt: TGCGCCAGCAGCCCGATTACTAGCGGAAATTTCGACGAGCAGTACTTC

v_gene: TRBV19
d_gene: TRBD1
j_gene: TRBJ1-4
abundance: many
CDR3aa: CASSSTGQGSEKLFF
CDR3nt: TGTGCCAGTAGTTCCACCGGACAGGGTAGTGAAAAACTGTTTTTT

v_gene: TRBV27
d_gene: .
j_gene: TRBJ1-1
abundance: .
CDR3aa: CASSLSVKNTEAFF
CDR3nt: TGTGCCAGCAGTTTATCGGTGAAGAACACTGAAGCTTTCTTT

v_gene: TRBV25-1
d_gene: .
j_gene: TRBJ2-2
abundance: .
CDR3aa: CASTTLGGENTGELFF
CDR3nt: TGTGCCAGCACTACCCTCGGGGGTGAGAACACCGGGGAGCTGTTTTTT

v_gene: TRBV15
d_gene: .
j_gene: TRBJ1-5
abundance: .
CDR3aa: CATSRRLTGQPQHF
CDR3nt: TGTGCCACCAGCAGACGGTTGACAGGCCAGCCCCAGCATTTT